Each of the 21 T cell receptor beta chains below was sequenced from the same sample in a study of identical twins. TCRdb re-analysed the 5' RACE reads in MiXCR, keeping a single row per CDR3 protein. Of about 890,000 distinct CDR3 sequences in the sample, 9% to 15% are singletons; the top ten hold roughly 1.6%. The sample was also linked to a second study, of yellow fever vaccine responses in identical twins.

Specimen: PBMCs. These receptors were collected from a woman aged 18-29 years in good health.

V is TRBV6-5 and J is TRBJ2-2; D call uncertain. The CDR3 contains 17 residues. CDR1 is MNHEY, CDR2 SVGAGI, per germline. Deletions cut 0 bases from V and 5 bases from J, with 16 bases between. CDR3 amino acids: CASSYSRSGPGTGELFF. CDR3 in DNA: TGTGCCAGCAGTTACTCGCGCAGTGGCCCCGGGACCGGGGAGCTGTTTTTT.

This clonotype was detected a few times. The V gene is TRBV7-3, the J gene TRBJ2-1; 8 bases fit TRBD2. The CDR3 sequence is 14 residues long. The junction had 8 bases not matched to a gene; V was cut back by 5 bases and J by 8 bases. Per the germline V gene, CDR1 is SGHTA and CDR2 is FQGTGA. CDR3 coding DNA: TGTGCCAGCAGCCAAAGCGGGGGCCGGGATGAGCAGTTCTTC. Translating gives CASSQSGGRDEQFF.

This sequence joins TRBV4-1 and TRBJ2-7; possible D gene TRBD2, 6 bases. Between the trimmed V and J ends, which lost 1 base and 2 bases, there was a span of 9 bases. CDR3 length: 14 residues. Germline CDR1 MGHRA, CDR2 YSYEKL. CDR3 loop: CASSQGGEAYEQYF. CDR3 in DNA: TGCGCCAGCAGCCAAGGGGGGGAGGCCTACGAGCAGTACTTC.

The CDR3 reads CASSPLALGGELFF. In DNA, the CDR3 is TGTGCCAGCTCACCGCTGGCACTCGGAGGGGAGCTGTTTTTT. The V call is TRBV18, the J call TRBJ2-2, with unresolved D. Trimming took off 3 bases at V and 8 bases at J, with 13 bases between the two ends. CDR3 size: 14 residues. In germline, CDR1 is KGHSH, CDR2 LQKENI.

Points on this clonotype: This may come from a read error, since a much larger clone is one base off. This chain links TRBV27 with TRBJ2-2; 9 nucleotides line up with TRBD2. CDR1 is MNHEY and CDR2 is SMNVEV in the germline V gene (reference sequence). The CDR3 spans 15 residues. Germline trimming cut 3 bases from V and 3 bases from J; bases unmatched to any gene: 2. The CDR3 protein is CASSFGTSHTGELFF. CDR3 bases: TGTGCCAGCAGTTTTGGGACTAGCCACACCGGGGAGCTGTTTTTT.

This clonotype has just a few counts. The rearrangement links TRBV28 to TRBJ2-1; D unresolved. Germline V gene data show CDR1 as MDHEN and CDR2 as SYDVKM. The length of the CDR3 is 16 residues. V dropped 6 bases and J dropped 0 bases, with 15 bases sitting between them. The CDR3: CASSNRWGSSYNEQFF. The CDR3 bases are TGTGCCAGCAGCAACCGATGGGGAAGCTCCTACAATGAGCAGTTCTTC.

Here the CDR3 reads CASRDMGGWGTQYF. The CDR3 DNA is TGTGCCAGCAGAGACATGGGAGGGTGGGGGACCCAGTACTTC. J is TRBJ2-5 and V is TRBV6-1, with 7 bases lining up with TRBD2. After removal of 6 bases from V and 7 bases from J, the junction contained 11 bases not matched to a gene. Looked up from germline, CDR1 is MNHNS and CDR2 is SASEGT. This CDR3 has 14 residues.

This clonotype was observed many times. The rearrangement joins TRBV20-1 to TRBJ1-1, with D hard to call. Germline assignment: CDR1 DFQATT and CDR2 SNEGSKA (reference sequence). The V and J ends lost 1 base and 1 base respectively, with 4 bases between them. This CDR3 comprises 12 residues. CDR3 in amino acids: CSARAGNTEAFF. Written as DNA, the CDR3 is TGCAGTGCTAGAGCAGGGAACACTGAAGCTTTCTTT.

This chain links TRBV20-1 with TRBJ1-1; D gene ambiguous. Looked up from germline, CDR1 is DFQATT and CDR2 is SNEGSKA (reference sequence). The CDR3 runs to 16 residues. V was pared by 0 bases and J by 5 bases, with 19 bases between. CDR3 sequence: CSARDLGSGWGTEAFF. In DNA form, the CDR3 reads TGCAGTGCTAGAGATTTGGGGAGTGGTTGGGGTACTGAAGCTTTCTTT.

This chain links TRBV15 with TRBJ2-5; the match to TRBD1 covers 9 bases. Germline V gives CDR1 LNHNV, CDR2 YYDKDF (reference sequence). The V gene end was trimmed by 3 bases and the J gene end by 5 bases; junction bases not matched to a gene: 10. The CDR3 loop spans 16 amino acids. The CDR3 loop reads CATSSPVQGAGETQYF. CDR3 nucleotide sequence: TGTGCCACCAGCAGTCCCGTACAGGGGGCCGGGGAGACCCAGTACTTC.

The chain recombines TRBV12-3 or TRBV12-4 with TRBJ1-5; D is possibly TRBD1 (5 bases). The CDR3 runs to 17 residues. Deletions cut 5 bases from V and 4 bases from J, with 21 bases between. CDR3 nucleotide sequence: TGTGCCAGCAGTAGCCTTTACGGGACGGATGAGAATCAGCCCCAGCATTTT. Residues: CASSSLYGTDENQPQHF.

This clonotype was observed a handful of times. CDR3 DNA sequence: TGTGCCAGCAGCAGAAGGGACACCCACAATGAGCAGTTCTTC. It codes for CASSRRDTHNEQFF. The genes are TRBV7-6 and TRBJ2-1, with a weak D call TRBD1 (6 bases). The germline V gene has CDR1 SGHVS and CDR2 FNYEAQ. V was cut by 5 bases and J by 5 bases, with 13 bases left in between. The CDR3 has 14 residues.

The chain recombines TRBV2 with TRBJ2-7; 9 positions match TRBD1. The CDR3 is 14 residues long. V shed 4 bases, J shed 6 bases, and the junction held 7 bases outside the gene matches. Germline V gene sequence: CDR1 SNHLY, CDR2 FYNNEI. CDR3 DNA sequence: TGTGCCAGCAGTGCGGGACAGGGATCCGGCGAGCAGTACGTC. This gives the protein CASSAGQGSGEQYV.

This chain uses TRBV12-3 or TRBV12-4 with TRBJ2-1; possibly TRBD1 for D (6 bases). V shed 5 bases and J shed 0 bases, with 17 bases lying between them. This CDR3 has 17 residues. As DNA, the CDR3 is TGTGCCAGCAGTGGGGGCGGTCACTCTCTCTCCTACAATGAGCAGTTCTTC. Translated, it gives CASSGGGHSLSYNEQFF.

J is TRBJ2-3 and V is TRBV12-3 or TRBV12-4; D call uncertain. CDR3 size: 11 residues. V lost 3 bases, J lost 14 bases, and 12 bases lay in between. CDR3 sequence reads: CASSFSARLYF. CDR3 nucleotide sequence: TGTGCCAGCAGTTTTTCCGCTAGGTTGTATTTT.

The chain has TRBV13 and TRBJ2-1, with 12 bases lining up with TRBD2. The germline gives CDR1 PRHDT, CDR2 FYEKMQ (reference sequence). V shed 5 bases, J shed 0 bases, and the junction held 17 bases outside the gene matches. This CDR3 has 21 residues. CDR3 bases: TGTGCCAGCAGCCCTACCCGACTAGCGGGAGCTTTCCTGTTCTCCTACAATGAGCAGTTCTTC. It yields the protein CASSPTRLAGAFLFSYNEQFF. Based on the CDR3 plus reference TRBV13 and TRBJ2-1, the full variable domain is AAGVIQSPRHLIKEKRETATLKCYPIPRHDTVYWYQQGPGQDPQFLISFYEKMQSDKGSIPDRFSAQQFSDYHSELNMSSLELGDSALYFCASSPTRLAGAFLFSYNEQFFGPGTRLTVL.

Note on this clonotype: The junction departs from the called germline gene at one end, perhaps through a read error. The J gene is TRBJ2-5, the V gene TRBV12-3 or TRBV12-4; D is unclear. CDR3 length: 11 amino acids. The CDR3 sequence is CAGSLRETQYF. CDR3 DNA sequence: TGTGCCGGCAGTTTACGTGAGACCCAGTACTTC.

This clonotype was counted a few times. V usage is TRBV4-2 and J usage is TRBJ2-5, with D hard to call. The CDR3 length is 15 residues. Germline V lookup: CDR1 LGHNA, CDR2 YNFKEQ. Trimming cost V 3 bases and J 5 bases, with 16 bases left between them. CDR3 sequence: CASSQTGARGETQYF. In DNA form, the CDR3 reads TGTGCCAGCAGCCAGACCGGTGCGCGAGGTGAGACCCAGTACTTC.

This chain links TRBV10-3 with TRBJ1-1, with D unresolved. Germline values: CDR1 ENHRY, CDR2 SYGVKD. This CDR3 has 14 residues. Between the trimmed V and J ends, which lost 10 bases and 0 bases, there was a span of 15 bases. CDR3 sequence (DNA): TGTGCCACCATGGAGACATCGATGAACACTGAAGCTTTCTTT. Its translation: CATMETSMNTEAFF.

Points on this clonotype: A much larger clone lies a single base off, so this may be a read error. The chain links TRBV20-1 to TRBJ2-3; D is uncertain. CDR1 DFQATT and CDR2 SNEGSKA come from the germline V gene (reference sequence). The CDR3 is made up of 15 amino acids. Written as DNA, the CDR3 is TGCTGTGCTAGAGAAAAGGGATTAGGTCGGGATACGCAGTATTTT. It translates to CCAREKGLGRDTQYF.

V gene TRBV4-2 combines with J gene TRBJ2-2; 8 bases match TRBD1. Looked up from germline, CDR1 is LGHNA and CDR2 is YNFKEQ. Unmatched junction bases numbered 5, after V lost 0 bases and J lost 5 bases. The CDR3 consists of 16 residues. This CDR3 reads CASSQDGRGPTGELFF. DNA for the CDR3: TGTGCCAGCAGCCAAGACGGCAGGGGGCCAACCGGGGAGCTGTTTTTT.